The source of this T cell receptor beta chain is a study of cytomegalovirus exposure and HLA in healthy donors. PCR was performed using 60 Vbeta and 13 Jbeta primers. The table came from immunoSEQ multiplex PCR; TCRdb's copy has only in-frame clones and leaves some out. The table lists 130,000 or so clones, about 82% of them singletons. The TCR comes from a female donor in good health and CMV-seropositive. Sequencing was performed on PBMCs.

In DNA form, the CDR3 reads TGTGCCAGCAGTTTGGGGGGAGGGATAGCTGAAGCTTTCTTT. Residues: CASSLGGGIAEAFF. The chain couples TRBV27 to TRBJ1-1; possibly TRBD1 for D (5 bases). Trimming took off 3 bases at V and 6 bases at J, with 14 bases between the two ends. Germline V CDR1 and CDR2: MNHEY, SMNVEV (reference sequence). CDR3 length equals 14 residues.